The 32 T cell receptor beta chains presented below share a single source sample, sequenced in a study of blood T cell repertoires in COVID-19. Clones were read by immunoSEQ multiplex PCR, and TCRdb kept only the in-frame ones, dropping some. The table lists 150,000 to 200,000 clones, approximately 87% of them singletons, with over 9.5% in the top ten. The sample taken for sequencing was peripheral blood. Receptors originate from a woman aged 60-70 years with COVID-19, enrolled during active disease.

The chain uses TRBV3-1 (or the pseudogene TRBV3-2) and TRBJ2-3; 8 bases are shared with TRBD1. Germline V lookup: CDR1 LGHDT, CDR2 YNNKEL (reference sequence). The CDR3 contains 14 residues. Unmatched junction bases numbered 3, after V lost 5 bases and J lost 2 bases. The CDR3 loop reads CASSTTGDTDTQYF. DNA of the CDR3: TGTGCCAGCAGCACGACAGGGGACACAGATACGCAGTATTTT.

The chain joins TRBV9 to TRBJ2-5; 8 bases agree with TRBD2. CDR1 SGDLS and CDR2 YYNGEE come from the germline V gene. V shed 5 bases, J shed 0 bases, and the junction held 12 bases outside the gene matches. The CDR3 length is 17 residues. As DNA, the CDR3 is TGTGCCAGCAGTCGTAACCCGCGGGAGGATAACCAAGAGACCCAGTACTTC. Protein: CASSRNPREDNQETQYF.

V gene TRBV24-1 combines with J gene TRBJ1-5, with D possibly being TRBD1 (6 bases). The CDR3 covers 15 residues. Trimming shortened V by 4 bases and J by 7 bases, and 16 bases separated the two germline ends. Germline values: CDR1 KGHDR, CDR2 SFDVKD. DNA for the CDR3: TGTGCCACCAGTGACCCCAGGGGAGAGGGGCAGCCCCAGCATTTT. This codes for CATSDPRGEGQPQHF.

The chain employs TRBV14 and TRBJ2-7; no clear D gene. The CDR3 has 14 residues. Trimming removed 3 bases from V and 2 bases from J, with 11 bases in between. Germline V gene data show CDR1 as SGHDN and CDR2 as FVKESK. CDR3 residues: CASSHLTQTYEQYF. The CDR3 bases are TGTGCCAGCAGCCACCTGACACAAACCTACGAGCAGTACTTC.

This CDR3 reads CASSYGRFSGSSNYGYTF. As DNA, the CDR3 is TGTGCCAGCAGTTACGGGCGGTTTTCGGGGTCAAGTAACTATGGCTACACCTTC. This chain connects TRBV6-2 or TRBV6-3 to TRBJ1-2; D gene ambiguous. Between the trimmed V and J ends, which lost 2 bases and 1 base, there was a span of 20 bases. The CDR3 extends over 18 amino acids. Germline V gene sequence: CDR1 MNHEY, CDR2 SVGEGT.

Details on this clone: At the DNA level, this CDR3 is encoded by other sequences in the same sample as well. V gene TRBV11-2 combines with J gene TRBJ1-5; D gene uncertain. Trimming pared 5 bases from V and 2 bases from J, leaving 16 bases between. This CDR3 contains 16 residues. Germline V CDR1 and CDR2: SGHAT, FQNNGV. The CDR3, as DNA: TGTGCCAGCAGCACAAATCAAACGGGTGGCAATCAGCCCCAGCATTTT. It translates to CASSTNQTGGNQPQHF.

The rearrangement joins TRBV15 to TRBJ1-3, with TRBD1 matching over 8 bases. Germline V gene sequence: CDR1 LNHNV, CDR2 YYDKDF (reference sequence). The CDR3 spans 15 residues. With V trimmed by 6 bases and J by 0 bases, 4 bases remained unmatched. This chain's CDR3 is CATSRTGGSGNTIYF. The CDR3 nucleotides are TGTGCCACCAGTAGAACAGGGGGCTCTGGAAACACCATATATTTT.

The chain employs TRBV5-4 and TRBJ1-6; D unclear. Trimming cost V 2 bases and J 6 bases, with 12 bases left between them. CDR1 is SGHNT and CDR2 is YYREEE in the germline V gene (reference sequence). This CDR3 has 15 amino acids. The chain's CDR3 is CASSFLSPGNSPLHF. The CDR3 DNA reads as TGTGCCAGCAGCTTTTTGTCTCCGGGTAATTCACCCCTCCACTTT.

V is TRBV20-1 and J is TRBJ2-7, with 12 bases that match TRBD2. Trimming took 3 bases from V and 0 from J; bases not matched to a gene: 6. Germline loops: CDR1 DFQATT, CDR2 SNEGSKA (reference sequence). The CDR3 consists of 16 residues. The CDR3 region is CSASPGLAGYSYEQYF. The CDR3 DNA is TGCAGTGCTAGTCCAGGACTAGCGGGGTACTCCTACGAGCAGTACTTC.

The J gene is TRBJ1-2, the V gene TRBV7-9; no clear D gene. Germline V gene data show CDR1 as SEHNR and CDR2 as FQNEAQ (reference sequence). The V and J ends lost 1 base and 5 bases respectively, with 17 bases between them. The CDR3 covers 16 residues. The CDR3 is CASSLVQDLLTYGYTF. The CDR3 DNA is TGTGCCAGCAGCTTAGTCCAGGACTTACTTACATATGGCTACACCTTC.

This clone was seen just once. The CDR3 DNA reads TGTGCCAGCAGCTCACAGGGGGCCACCTATAATTCACCCCTCCACTTT. This sequence encodes CASSSQGATYNSPLHF. The chain employs TRBV11-2 and TRBJ1-6; 9 bases agree with TRBD1. The CDR3 loop spans 16 amino acids. V lost 4 bases to trimming and J lost 2 bases; unmatched junction nucleotides: 3. Germline V gene lookup returns CDR1 SGHAT and CDR2 FQNNGV.

The V call is TRBV19, the J call TRBJ1-5; a possible D gene is TRBD1 (6 bases). CDR3 length equals 15 residues. V gave up 0 bases and J gave up 11 bases, with 17 bases separating them. Germline CDR1 LNHDA, CDR2 SQIVND (reference sequence). This CDR3 reads CASSIEARQESSQHF. The CDR3 DNA sequence: TGTGCCAGTAGTATAGAGGCCAGACAGGAATCGTCCCAGCATTTT.

This chain joins TRBV5-4 and TRBJ2-1; possibly TRBD2 for D (5 bases). Germline V gene sequence: CDR1 SGHNT, CDR2 YYREEE (reference sequence). V was shortened by 4 bases and J by 1 base, with 18 bases between the two germline ends. The CDR3 sequence is 17 residues long. CDR3 sequence reads: CASSPEPGNWSYNEQFF. The CDR3 region has the DNA TGTGCCAGCAGCCCAGAACCCGGGAACTGGTCCTACAATGAGCAGTTCTTC.

The genes are TRBV5-6 and TRBJ2-7; D not certain. V was shortened by 0 bases and J by 6 bases, with 10 bases between the two germline ends. The CDR3 is 13 residues long. CDR1 is SGHDT and CDR2 is YYEEEE in the germline V gene. CDR3: CASSLALPSEQYF. As DNA, the CDR3 is TGTGCCAGCAGCTTGGCCCTGCCGAGCGAGCAGTACTTC.

The DNA for the CDR3 is TGCAGCGTTGCCCCGCTAGCGGGAAATGTAGATACGCAGTATTTT. Amino acid sequence: CSVAPLAGNVDTQYF. The genes are TRBV29-1 and TRBJ2-3; the match to TRBD2 covers 9 bases. V trimming: 4 bases; J trimming: 5 bases; junction bases outside the gene matches: 10. This CDR3 contains 15 residues. Germline assignment: CDR1 SQVTM and CDR2 ANQGSEA.

This clone was detected only once. The chain combines TRBV7-2 with TRBJ1-2; 7 bases agree with TRBD1. The V segment lost 5 bases and the J segment 4 bases; nucleotides outside the gene matches: 7. Germline CDR1 SGHTA, CDR2 FQGNSA. The CDR3 consists of 14 residues. The CDR3 reads CASSPQQGTYGYTF. CDR3 sequence (DNA): TGTGCCAGCAGCCCCCAACAGGGGACCTATGGCTACACCTTC.

This rearrangement joins TRBV5-1 to TRBJ2-5, with TRBD2 matching over 8 bases. The germline CDR1 and CDR2 sequences are SGHRS and YFSETQ. Losses at the gene ends were 5 bases for V and 5 bases for J; bases not matched to a gene: 2. This CDR3 region has 12 residues. The CDR3 bases are TGCGCCAGCAGAGGCGGGAGGGAGACCCAGTACTTC. Protein: CASRGGRETQYF.

This clone appeared a single time. The chain is built from TRBV4-3 and TRBJ2-1; 10 nucleotides match TRBD2. The CDR3 length is 15 residues. V lost 4 bases, J lost 7 bases, and 7 bases stayed unmatched. The V gene's germline CDR1 is LGHNA and CDR2 YSLEER. CDR3 coding DNA: TGCGCCAGCAGCCGAGCTAGCGGGAGAATTAATGAGCAGTTCTTC. This encodes CASSRASGRINEQFF.

The chain uses TRBV11-1 and TRBJ1-6, with D unresolved. The CDR3 has 15 amino acids. Germline CDR1 is SGHAT and CDR2 is FQDESV (reference sequence). Trimming took off 6 bases at V and 0 bases at J, with 9 bases between the two ends. The DNA of the CDR3 is TGTGCCAGCAGACGCTACAGCTCCTATAATTCACCCCTCCACTTT. It specifies CASRRYSSYNSPLHF.

The rearrangement joins TRBV5-6 to TRBJ1-1, with 7 bases fitting TRBD1. J lost 8 bases, V lost 3 bases, and 7 bases had no gene match. The CDR3 runs to 13 residues. Germline CDR1 and CDR2: SGHDT and YYEEEE. The chain's CDR3 is CASSSWTGSEAFF. The CDR3 DNA is TGTGCCAGCAGCTCCTGGACAGGTTCAGAAGCTTTCTTT.

This clone appeared once. J is TRBJ2-5 and V is TRBV4-1; no firm D call. V was clipped by 1 base and J by 5 bases, with 14 bases between them. The CDR3 loop spans 15 amino acids. Germline CDR1 and CDR2: MGHRA and YSYEKL. CDR3 in DNA: TGCGCCAGCAGCCAAGGTTTAGATCTTCGGGAGACCCAGTACTTC. Residues: CASSQGLDLRETQYF.

The chain combines TRBV21-1 with TRBJ2-7; TRBD2, the table's D call, lacks a check against the DNA. TRBV21-1 is a pseudogene segment. This CDR3 region has 19 residues. CDR3 region: CASSKSPGLAGEFSYEQYF. The CDR3 nucleotides are TGTGCCAGCAGCAAATCACCGGGACTAGCGGGAGAATTCTCCTACGAGCAGTACTTC.

The chain is built from TRBV6-5 and TRBJ2-1; perhaps TRBD1 as D (5 bases). V lost 4 bases to trimming and J lost 16 bases, with 17 bases between them. This CDR3 spans 12 amino acids. CDR1 is MNHEY and CDR2 is SVGAGI in the germline V gene. CDR3 nucleotides: TGTGCCAGCAGTTTTGGACATGAGCGCCCCTTCTTC. It specifies CASSFGHERPFF.

This clone occurred many times. Distinct nucleotide sequences in the sample also encode this CDR3. V and J are TRBV5-1 and TRBJ1-1, with TRBD1 matching 9 bases. The CDR3 is made up of 14 amino acids. The ends lost 4 bases at V and 1 base at J; junction bases unmatched: 2. The germline V gene has CDR1 SGHRS and CDR2 YFSETQ. This CDR3 is CASSRGQGNTEAFF. CDR3 DNA: TGCGCCAGCAGCCGGGGACAGGGGAACACTGAAGCTTTCTTT.

The chain combines TRBV18 with TRBJ1-5, with a tentative D call TRBD1 (6 bases). Trimming left V 0 bases short and J 7 bases short, with 10 bases between. Germline values: CDR1 KGHSH, CDR2 LQKENI. This CDR3 spans 14 amino acids. The CDR3 DNA follows: TGTGCCAGCTCACCACCGGGGGGGCAGCAGCCCCAGCATTTT. This encodes CASSPPGGQQPQHF.

The J gene is TRBJ1-2, the V gene TRBV9; maybe TRBD1 (6 bases). The V end was cut by 5 bases, the J end by 8 bases, with 16 bases between. Germline-derived CDR1 and CDR2 are SGDLS and YYNGEE. The CDR3 length is 13 residues. CDR3 nucleotide sequence: TGTGCCAGCAGTGACTCAGGGGAGAACGGCTACACCTTC. This gives the protein CASSDSGENGYTF.

This sequence joins TRBV7-3 and TRBJ1-1, with D unclear. This CDR3 is 13 amino acids long. Trimming left V 3 bases short and J 0 bases short, with 5 bases between. CDR1 SGHTA and CDR2 FQGTGA come from the germline V gene. The CDR3 loop is CASSFRVNTEAFF. The DNA for the CDR3 is TGTGCCAGCAGCTTCCGGGTGAACACTGAAGCTTTCTTT.

The V and J genes are TRBV3-1 (or the pseudogene TRBV3-2) and TRBJ2-7; 16 bases are shared with TRBD2. Trimming removed 1 base from V and 9 bases from J; junction bases left unmatched: 9. Germline CDR1 is LGHDT and CDR2 is YNNKEL (reference sequence). The CDR3 contains 17 residues. The CDR3 region has the DNA TGTGCCAGCAGCCAAGTTCCTTCCGGGACTAGCGGGAGGGGGCAGTACTTC. It encodes CASSQVPSGTSGRGQYF.

V is TRBV6-2 or TRBV6-3 and J is TRBJ1-2; D remains unclear. This CDR3 region has 14 residues. Trimming took 0 bases from V and 6 from J, leaving 11 bases between them. CDR1 and CDR2 from the germline V gene are MNHEY and SVGEGT. CDR3 sequence reads: CASSYSTERDGYTF. DNA for the CDR3: TGTGCCAGCAGTTACTCGACGGAGCGGGATGGCTACACCTTC.

The CDR3 nucleotides are TGTGCCAGCAGTCCCTTTAGCGGGAGTACCCACTACGAGCAGTACTTC. This gives the protein CASSPFSGSTHYEQYF. This chain links TRBV28 with TRBJ2-7; 9 bases fit TRBD2. V lost 5 bases to trimming and J lost 3 bases; unmatched junction nucleotides: 11. The V gene's germline CDR1 is MDHEN and CDR2 SYDVKM. CDR3 length: 16 residues.

The chain links TRBV24-1 to TRBJ2-1; 10 bases are shared with TRBD2. From germline, CDR1 is KGHDR and CDR2 SFDVKD. The trim removed 1 base at V and 5 bases at J, leaving 4 bases unmatched. The CDR3 spans 16 residues. CDR3 coding DNA: TGTGCCACCAGTGATTTCCGGACTAGCGGAAACAATGAGCAGTTCTTC. Translating it yields CATSDFRTSGNNEQFF.

The V call is TRBV19, the J call TRBJ1-5; 8 bases agree with TRBD1. Per germline, CDR1 LNHDA and CDR2 SQIVND (reference sequence). This CDR3 has 17 residues. The V and J ends lost 4 bases and 0 bases, in that order; junction bases with no gene match: 8. The CDR3, as DNA: TGTGCCAGTAGTAGGGACAGGCTTCCATATAGCAATCAGCCCCAGCATTTT. Translating it yields CASSRDRLPYSNQPQHF.